These 30 T cell receptor beta chains originate from one sample sequenced in a study of T-cell memory formation after mild COVID-19. TCRdb itself ran the 5' RACE reads through MiXCR, one entry per CDR3 protein. This sample has hundreds of thousands of distinct CDR3 sequences, with roughly 15% found just once. Sequenced sample: PBMCs or a T cell subset sorted from them (not recorded which). These receptors came from a man aged 18 to 29 who had mild COVID-19 (a few samples of this study predate the infection). Cell type and time point are not known.

The chain links TRBV5-1 to TRBJ1-6, with 7 positions matching TRBD1. V shed 5 bases, J shed 3 bases, and the junction held 5 bases outside the gene matches. There are 15 residues in the CDR3. CDR1 and CDR2 from the germline V gene are SGHRS and YFSETQ. Here the CDR3 reads CASREGADYNSPLHF. The DNA of the CDR3 is TGCGCCAGCAGGGAGGGGGCCGACTATAATTCACCCCTCCACTTT.

The genes are TRBV10-3 and TRBJ2-1; TRBD1 is a possible D gene (7 bases). CDR3 length: 15 residues. The germline V gene has CDR1 ENHRY and CDR2 SYGVKD. With 5 bases removed from V and 7 bases from J, the gap between germline ends came to 18 bases. CDR3 sequence (DNA): TGTGCCATCAGTCTCGGAGGGACAGCCCTAAATGAGCAGTTCTTC. Its protein product is CAISLGGTALNEQFF.

This clonotype was counted between two and nine times. V and J are TRBV6-1 and TRBJ2-5; a weak D match, TRBD1 (7 bases). V lost 3 bases and J lost 5, with 25 bases in between. The CDR3 covers 18 residues. CDR1 and CDR2 (germline): MNHNS, SASEGT. The DNA for the CDR3 is TGTGCCAGCAGTGACCCAATCACGCGGGGACAGCTGGGGGAGACCCAGTACTTC. Translating it yields CASSDPITRGQLGETQYF.

This clonotype showed up just a few times. The chain recombines TRBV6-2 or TRBV6-3 with TRBJ2-3; no reliable D call. Germline V gene sequence: CDR1 MNHEY, CDR2 SVGEGT. The V and J ends lost 2 bases and 7 bases respectively, with 13 bases between them. The CDR3 runs 14 residues. This CDR3 is CASSYNGLVYTQYF. The CDR3 DNA sequence: TGTGCCAGCAGTTACAACGGGCTCGTGTATACGCAGTATTTT.

A note on this clonotype: The junction differs from germline at one of its ends, possibly a read error. The chain recombines TRBV29-1 with TRBJ1-1; D is unclear. This CDR3 has 9 residues. CDR1 SQVTM and CDR2 ANQGSEA come from the germline V gene. The CDR3 region has the DNA TGCAGCGTAGTGCCGCCGCTGCTCTTT. Amino acids: CSVVPPLLF.

This clonotype was counted a few times. V is TRBV7-3 and J is TRBJ2-3, with D perhaps matching TRBD1 or TRBD2 (6 bases each). Trimming cost V 5 bases and J 0 bases, with 21 bases left between them. CDR1 is SGHTA and CDR2 is FQGTGA in the germline V gene. There are 18 residues in the CDR3. CDR3 sequence: CASSRNRVGGRSTDTQYF. CDR3 coding DNA: TGTGCCAGCAGCCGCAATCGTGTCGGGGGCCGTAGCACAGATACGCAGTATTTT.

The genes are TRBV27 and TRBJ2-1; D is perhaps TRBD1 or TRBD2 (6 bases each). CDR3 size: 15 residues. V was pared by 5 bases and J by 8 bases, with 19 bases between. The V gene's germline CDR1 is MNHEY and CDR2 SMNVEV (reference sequence). CDR3 residues: CASSPSERGIYEQFF. The CDR3 DNA is TGTGCCAGCAGTCCTAGCGAGAGGGGGATCTATGAGCAGTTCTTC.

This clonotype showed up just a few times. The rearrangement links TRBV12-3 or TRBV12-4 to TRBJ2-1; 10 bases map to TRBD2. The CDR3 consists of 14 residues. Losses at the gene ends were 4 bases for V and 10 bases for J; bases not matched to a gene: 7. DNA of the CDR3: TGTGCCAGCAGTTCCAGCGGGGGGGCTGGAGAGCAGTTCTTC. This translates into CASSSSGGAGEQFF.

The chain uses TRBV24-1 and TRBJ1-5; D remains ambiguous. V was cut by 7 bases and J by 0 bases, with 3 bases left in between. This CDR3 spans 12 amino acids. Germline V CDR1 and CDR2: KGHDR, SFDVKD. The CDR3 here is CATSDSNQPQHF. The CDR3 region has the DNA TGTGCCACCAGCGATAGCAATCAGCCCCAGCATTTT.

The chain is built from TRBV7-6 and TRBJ2-3; D may be TRBD1 (5 bases). V lost 5 bases and J lost 6, with 9 bases in between. This CDR3 contains 12 residues. Germline lookup yields CDR1 SGHVS and CDR2 FNYEAQ. The CDR3 sequence is CASSQGLDTQYF. In DNA form, the CDR3 reads TGTGCCAGCAGCCAGGGTCTTGATACGCAGTATTTT. The whole variable domain, filled in from reference TRBV7-6 and TRBJ2-3, reads GAGVSQSPRYKVTKRGQDVALRCDPISGHVSLYWYRQALGQGPEFLTYFNYEAQQDKSGLPNDRFSAERPEGSISTLTIQRTEQRDSAMYRCASSQGLDTQYFGPGTRLTVL.

This clonotype was found a few times. The rearrangement uses TRBV9 and TRBJ2-2, with D possibly matching TRBD1 (6 bases). The germline V gene has CDR1 SGDLS and CDR2 YYNGEE. CDR3 length: 15 amino acids. V was shortened by 2 bases and J by 2 bases, with 10 bases between the two germline ends. The CDR3 protein is CASSVRTDNTGELFF. The DNA of the CDR3 is TGTGCCAGCAGCGTGCGGACAGACAACACCGGGGAGCTGTTTTTT.

The J gene is TRBJ2-1, the V gene TRBV20-1; 8 bases map to TRBD2. Germline CDR1 DFQATT, CDR2 SNEGSKA (reference sequence). This CDR3 region has 14 residues. The J segment lost 8 bases and the V segment lost 5 bases, leaving 11 bases of the junction unmatched. In DNA form, the CDR3 reads TGCAGTGCTCACCGGGGGGGCGAGACGCATGAGCAGTTCTTC. It is translated as CSAHRGGETHEQFF.

The chain links TRBV20-1 to TRBJ2-7; 7 bases match TRBD2. This CDR3 spans 15 amino acids. Per germline, CDR1 DFQATT and CDR2 SNEGSKA (reference sequence). The V segment lost 6 bases and the J segment 2 bases; nucleotides outside the gene matches: 13. In nucleotides, the CDR3 is TGCAGTGCCTACCCTCCTCCCCGGGGGGCCTACGAGCAGTACGTC. Translating it yields CSAYPPPRGAYEQYV.

The J gene is TRBJ2-3, the V gene TRBV20-1; tentative D call: TRBD1 (6 bases). The CDR3 covers 11 residues. Trimming cost V 6 bases and J 9 bases, with 13 bases left between them. CDR1 and CDR2 (germline): DFQATT, SNEGSKA (reference sequence). CDR3 amino acids: CSAHQGRTQYF. Written as DNA, the CDR3 is TGCAGTGCCCACCAGGGGCGGACGCAGTATTTT.

The chain joins TRBV10-3 to TRBJ2-5; 8 nucleotides agree with TRBD2. In germline, CDR1 is ENHRY, CDR2 SYGVKD. With V trimmed by 3 bases and J by 1 base, 7 bases remained unmatched. The CDR3 consists of 16 residues. CDR3 nucleotide sequence: TGTGCCATCAGTGAATCGAGCGGGGGACTCCAAGAGACCCAGTACTTC. Translated, it gives CAISESSGGLQETQYF.

The chain combines TRBV7-2 with TRBJ2-2; 7 bases align to TRBD2. The junction had 7 bases not matched to a gene; V was cut back by 7 bases and J by 5 bases. The CDR3 length is 14 residues. Germline assignment: CDR1 SGHTA and CDR2 FQGNSA. CDR3 sequence reads: CASTLLGGTGELFF. For the CDR3, the DNA is TGTGCCAGCACCCTTTTGGGGGGGACCGGGGAGCTGTTTTTT.

In DNA, the CDR3 is TGCGCCAGCAGCCCCGGGACAGGTCTTCCCGGCTACACCTTC. Protein product: CASSPGTGLPGYTF. The gene calls are TRBV5-1 and TRBJ1-2; 8 bases are a match to TRBD1. Germline values: CDR1 SGHRS, CDR2 YFSETQ. The CDR3 totals 14 residues. The V and J ends lost 4 bases and 8 bases, in that order; junction bases with no gene match: 10. Full variable domain (remainder filled in from reference TRBV5-1 and TRBJ1-2): KAGVTQTPRYLIKTRGQQVTLSCSPISGHRSVSWYQQTPGQGLQFLFEYFSETQRNKGNFPGRFSGRQFSNSRSEMNVSTLELGDSALYLCASSPGTGLPGYTFGSGTRLTVV.

The V and J genes are TRBV21-1 and TRBJ2-5; the table's D call TRBD1 went unverified against the DNA. TRBV21-1 is assigned pseudogene status. CDR3 size: 14 residues. The DNA for the CDR3 is TGTGCCAGCATTTCCGGGATGCAGGGAGAGACCCAGTACTTC. Its protein product is CASISGMQGETQYF.

The chain carries TRBV25-1 and TRBJ2-3; D remains ambiguous. V lost 5 bases and J lost 7, with 13 bases in between. The CDR3 is made up of 13 amino acids. The germline V gene encodes CDR1 MGHDK and CDR2 SYGVNS. The DNA for the CDR3 is TGTGCCAGCAGTCCTATAGACACCTATACGCAGTATTTT. Translation: CASSPIDTYTQYF.

The table lists this clonotype with a few counts. The rearrangement links TRBV7-3 to TRBJ1-1, with D possibly being TRBD1 (6 bases). V shed 5 bases and J shed 3 bases, with 10 bases lying between them. The CDR3 length is 13 residues. Germline-derived CDR1 and CDR2 are SGHTA and FQGTGA. CDR3 nucleotides: TGTGCCAGCAGCGCACAGGGTTACACTGAAGCTTTCTTT. It encodes CASSAQGYTEAFF.

This clonotype has a count of ten or more. J is TRBJ2-3 and V is TRBV5-1; 10 bases align to TRBD2. V lost 0 bases to trimming and J lost 4 bases; unmatched junction nucleotides: 5. Germline values: CDR1 SGHRS, CDR2 YFSETQ. This CDR3 has 16 residues. CDR3 residues: CASSLGSGGRPDTQYF. Here the CDR3 DNA reads TGCGCCAGCAGCTTGGGTAGCGGGGGGCGGCCAGATACGCAGTATTTT.

This sequence joins TRBV18 and TRBJ2-7; 10 nucleotides agree with TRBD1. The V gene end was trimmed by 6 bases and the J gene end by 1 base; junction bases not matched to a gene: 6. Germline V gene lookup returns CDR1 KGHSH and CDR2 LQKENI. This CDR3 is built from 15 residues. In DNA, the CDR3 is TGTGCCAGCTCGCCGACAGGGGGCCAATCCTACGAGCAGTACGTC. This encodes CASSPTGGQSYEQYV.

CDR3 loop: CASSPGGGLSEAFF. The DNA of the CDR3 is TGTGCCAGCAGCCCAGGGGGGGGGCTGTCTGAAGCTTTCTTT. The chain carries TRBV7-2 and TRBJ1-1; 7 bases are shared with TRBD1. V lost 5 bases and J lost 6; bases outside the gene matches: 9. Looked up from germline, CDR1 is SGHTA and CDR2 is FQGNSA. The length of the CDR3 is 14 residues.

The chain couples TRBV7-8 to TRBJ2-7; D unresolved. V lost 3 bases and J lost 0, with 15 bases in between. CDR1 SGHVS and CDR2 FQNEAQ come from the germline V gene. The CDR3 totals 16 residues. In DNA form, the CDR3 reads TGTGCCAGCAGCTTTGAAACGGACCCCTTCTCCTACGAGCAGTACGTC. This codes for CASSFETDPFSYEQYV.

Only a few counts were recorded for this clonotype. The chain links TRBV25-1 to TRBJ2-6; either TRBD1 or TRBD2 may fit D (5 bases each). This CDR3 spans 17 amino acids. The germline V and J ends were trimmed by 4 bases and 4 bases, with 17 bases remaining between them. Germline V gene lookup returns CDR1 MGHDK and CDR2 SYGVNS. CDR3 in DNA: TGTGCCAGCAGTGGAGCCGGGACCCCAAGGGGGGCCAACGTCCTGACTTTC. Translation gives CASSGAGTPRGANVLTF.

V is TRBV12-5 and J is TRBJ2-3; 8 nucleotides align to TRBD2. With 0 bases clipped from V and 2 bases from J, the junction kept 7 bases outside the gene matches. The CDR3 spans 17 residues. CDR1 is LGHNT and CDR2 is FRNRAP in the germline V gene. The CDR3: CASGLVRDGGATDTQYF. DNA for the CDR3: TGTGCTAGTGGTTTGGTACGGGACGGGGGGGCCACAGATACGCAGTATTTT.

The table lists this clonotype with a few counts. V usage is TRBV3-1 and J usage is TRBJ2-5; possible D gene TRBD2, 6 bases. Germline V lookup: CDR1 LGHDT, CDR2 YNNKEL (reference sequence). This CDR3 contains 15 residues. Trimming took off 5 bases at V and 5 bases at J, with 18 bases between the two ends. Written as DNA, the CDR3 is TGTGCCAGCAGCAACTACCGGGAGACGGCGGAGACCCAGTACTTC. It is translated as CASSNYRETAETQYF.

Only a few counts were recorded for this clonotype. The chain combines TRBV7-2 with TRBJ2-5; 9 nucleotides agree with TRBD2. The CDR3 is 16 residues long. The germline V gene has CDR1 SGHTA and CDR2 FQGNSA. V gave up 3 bases and J gave up 5 bases; unmatched junction bases: 10. The DNA for the CDR3 is TGTGCCAGCAGCTTTGTTAGCGGGGGCCCGGGGGAGACCCAGTACTTC. Encoded protein: CASSFVSGGPGETQYF.

This clonotype was counted at least ten times. The V and J genes are TRBV20-1 and TRBJ2-2; 9 bases align to TRBD1. After removal of 0 bases from V and 1 base from J, the junction contained 3 bases not matched to a gene. The CDR3 contains 16 residues. CDR1 is DFQATT, CDR2 SNEGSKA, per germline (reference sequence). The CDR3 region has the DNA TGCAGTGCTAGAGATCCGGGACAGGGGAACACCGGGGAGCTGTTTTTT. Amino acids: CSARDPGQGNTGELFF.

The chain is built from TRBV5-5 and TRBJ2-7, with D possibly being TRBD1 (5 bases). Germline-derived CDR1 and CDR2 are SGHKS and YYEKEE (reference sequence). The CDR3 covers 15 residues. V was clipped by 1 base and J by 0 bases, with 11 bases between them. The CDR3 sequence is CASSLFYDSSYEQYV. Written as DNA, the CDR3 is TGTGCCAGCAGCTTGTTCTACGACAGCTCCTACGAGCAGTACGTC.